Listed below are T cell receptor beta chains from one sample, sequenced in a study of cytomegalovirus exposure and HLA in healthy donors. Sequenced by immunoSEQ multiplex PCR; TCRdb stores in-frame clones only, minus some. The data hold around 190,000 clones, with about 81% observed a single time. The sequenced sample was PBMCs. The receptor source for this set is a woman aged 25 to 45 in good health and CMV-seronegative. Both conserved end residues are part of each CDR3. Each record gives: D gene, J gene, V gene, clone size, CDR3 protein, CDR3 DNA. A D gene is named only where the DNA matches it firmly. Clone size is shown for a subset of rows, as once, few, many or a class of expanded clone.

NA TRBJ2-7 TRBV9 NA CASSVADSGGINEQYF TGTGCCAGCAGCGTAGCTGATAGCGGCGGGATTAACGAGCAGTACTTC
NA TRBJ2-1 TRBV28 NA CASSLLAPYHEQFF TGTGCCAGCAGTTTGTTAGCCCCGTACCATGAGCAGTTCTTC
NA TRBJ2-7 TRBV7-2 NA CASSLRAGSSGEQYF TGTGCCAGCAGCTTAAGGGCGGGGTCTTCGGGAGAGCAGTACTTC
NA TRBJ1-2 TRBV28 NA CASSLQGSYGYTF TGTGCCAGCAGTCTCCAGGGTAGTTATGGCTACACCTTC
NA TRBJ1-2 TRBV11-2 NA CASSLFQDNFNYGYTF TGTGCCAGCAGCTTATTCCAGGACAACTTTAACTATGGCTACACCTTC
NA TRBJ2-3 TRBV7-6 few CASSLDRNTDTQYF TGTGCCAGCAGCTTAGACAGAAACACAGATACGCAGTATTTT
TRBD1 TRBJ1-1 TRBV29-1 NA CSVARGLATEAFF TGCAGCGTCGCTAGGGGGCTGGCCACTGAAGCTTTCTTT
NA TRBJ2-7 TRBV5-1 NA CASSLAAGSYYEQYF TGCGCCAGCAGCTTGGCAGCCGGGTCCTACTACGAGCAGTACTTC
TRBD1 TRBJ2-3 TRBV6-5 NA CASSYSYRGRDTQYF TGTGCCAGCAGTTACTCGTACAGGGGGCGAGATACGCAGTATTTT
NA TRBJ2-7 TRBV6-5 NA CASSYGEDGSYEQYF TGTGCCAGCAGTTACGGGGAGGATGGTTCCTACGAGCAGTACTTC
NA TRBJ1-1 TRBV27 NA CASSLWGDRTEAFF TGTGCCAGCAGTTTATGGGGGGATAGGACTGAAGCTTTCTTT
NA TRBJ1-1 TRBV5-1 NA CASSLAQGNTEAFF TGCGCCAGCAGCTTGGCCCAGGGGAACACTGAAGCTTTCTTT
NA TRBJ1-4 TRBV6-5 NA CASALSVINEKLFF TGTGCCAGCGCCCTCAGCGTAATTAATGAAAAACTGTTTTTT
TRBD2 TRBJ2-3 TRBV4-1 NA CASRPSGERGADTQYF TGCGCCAGCCGTCCTAGCGGGGAGCGGGGAGCCGATACGCAGTATTTT
NA TRBJ1-3 TRBV2 NA CASSEARTRWLGSPGNTIYF TGTGCCAGCAGTGAAGCTCGGACTCGGTGGCTGGGGTCCCCTGGAAACACCATATATTTT
TRBD2 TRBJ2-2 TRBV5-1 NA CASSSLGLAGGETNTGELFF TGCGCCAGCAGCTCCTTGGGACTAGCGGGAGGGGAGACGAACACCGGGGAGCTGTTTTTT
NA TRBJ1-4 TRBV5-5 NA CASSLAMARTNEKLFF TGTGCCAGCAGCTTGGCCATGGCACGGACAAATGAAAAACTGTTTTTT
NA TRBJ2-1 TRBV29-1 NA CSAITRGSSYNEQFF TGCAGCGCCATCACGAGGGGGAGCTCCTACAATGAGCAGTTCTTC
TRBD2 TRBJ2-7 TRBV5-1 NA CASSTPLAGGNPYEQYF TGCGCCAGCAGCACCCCACTAGCGGGGGGAAACCCCTACGAGCAGTACTTC
TRBD1 TRBJ2-3 TRBV5-6 NA CASSSGQGWTDTQYF TGTGCCAGCAGCTCGGGACAGGGGTGGACAGATACGCAGTATTTT
NA TRBJ2-5 TRBV6-4 NA CASSSGGLPQETQYF TGTGCCAGCAGCTCTGGGGGACTCCCTCAAGAGACCCAGTACTTC
TRBD2 TRBJ2-7 TRBV4-1 NA CASSQPTGMVAGFYEQYF TGCGCCAGCAGCCAGCCGACAGGTATGGTAGCGGGATTCTACGAGCAGTACTTC
TRBD2 TRBJ2-7 TRBV6-5 NA CASSSGTSGIGYEQYF TGTGCCAGCAGTTCCGGGACTAGCGGGATAGGCTACGAGCAGTACTTC
TRBD1 TRBJ2-1 TRBV6-5 few CASSSGTGMAYNEQFF TGTGCCAGCAGTTCCGGGACAGGGATGGCCTACAATGAGCAGTTCTTC
TRBD1 TRBJ1-5 TRBV28 NA CATITRDRGLFGNQPQHF TGTGCAACAATTACACGGGACAGGGGGCTGTTTGGCAATCAGCCCCAGCATTTT
NA TRBJ2-2 TRBV7-7 NA CATPGHNTGELFF TGTGCTACCCCGGGACATAACACCGGGGAGCTGTTTTTT
TRBD1 TRBJ2-7 TRBV7-7 NA CASSRSHWTGLYEQYF TGTGCCAGCAGCCGCTCTCATTGGACAGGGCTCTACGAGCAGTACTTC
NA TRBJ2-3 TRBV9 NA CASSVQGGGAGDTQYF TGTGCCAGCAGCGTACAGGGAGGGGGAGCGGGAGATACGCAGTATTTT
TRBD1 TRBJ1-1 TRBV9 NA CASSAEAGGYTEAFF TGTGCCAGCAGCGCCGAGGCAGGGGGCTACACTGAAGCTTTCTTT
TRBD1 TRBJ1-5 TRBV27 NA CASSSRDRGGSNQPQHF TGTGCCAGCAGTTCGCGGGACAGGGGCGGATCTAATCAGCCCCAGCATTTT